This T cell receptor beta chain was observed in a study of blood T cells in healthy people across ages (dated by TCRdb to between 2014 and 2017). In the study overall: In model experiments, template switching captured about one uniquely barcoded TCR beta cDNA molecule for every two T cells. The study analyzed two additional independent replicas of 1 million unique cDNA reads from the same blood draw for two donors, one aged 18 to 29 and one aged 80 or older. To avoid experimental bias, donors of different ages were spread randomly across the sequencing lanes. Age-related changes in TCR beta repertoire diversity were measured in the study by deep sequencing normalized with unique cDNA molecular identifiers. The donors were split into four age groups: young (average around 15 years), middle-aged (over 35), aged (more than 60) and long-lived (approximately 80).

Libraries were prepared through 5' RACE. The second PCR ran for about 7 to 11 cycles and used a J-beta primer mix along with a sample-barcoded 5' primer. A unique molecular identifier was introduced onto each TCR beta cDNA molecule by a template-switch 5' adaptor carrying 12 random nucleotides. Each sample yielded at least 3 million CDR3-containing paired-end reads. The Mint cDNA synthesis kit, primed by a TRBC-specific oligonucleotide, was used to synthesize first-strand cDNA from all RNA. Following uracil-DNA glycosylase treatment, a first 18-cycle PCR with universal primers M1SS and BC2_uni_R was performed on all cDNA. The authors' analysis ran thus. For normalization, 1 million high-quality reads, each with a distinct molecular identifier, were randomly selected from each sample. Instead of being binned into consensus sequences, reads with shared molecular identifiers were discarded. MiTCR, run with a Q25 quality threshold and the strictest error-elimination algorithm, handled CDR3 identification, clonotype clustering and error correction. A nonparametric unseen species model with Euler transformation was used to estimate a lower bound on total TCR beta diversity. TCRdb reprocessed the public reads (quality trimming at Q25 with fastp, clone calling with MiXCR) and kept in-frame beta chains. Here each entry gathers all rows of one CDR3 protein and keeps the most common genes and DNA. The V and J calls and clone size are TCRdb's, not the authors'. Present in this sample are fewer than 2,000,000 distinct CDR3 sequences, about two fifths of which were seen just once. Of the sample, 23% is held by the ten largest clones.

On the study overall, not on this receptor specifically: There was a strong correlation between observed TCR beta diversity and the percentage of naive T cells measured by flow cytometry. Estimates of total diversity based on one million sequenced T cells were considered lower bounds and underestimates. Because the CMV infection status of the donors was unknown, age-related changes in expanded clonotypes may potentially have been confounded. Compared with the aged group, the long-lived group had more naive CD4+ T cells, fewer expanded clones and increased TCR diversity, a pattern suggesting age selection. As age increased, observed TCR beta diversity per million T cells dropped in a roughly linear way, and a significant reduction was already evident by age 40. Bulk unsorted PBMC profiling prevented conclusive comparison of naive and antigen-experienced compartments.

The roughly 37 donors, aged about 6 to 95 years, were systemically healthy Caucasian individuals from Russia. Each donor gave ten milliliters of peripheral blood, drawn into EDTA-treated Vacutainer tubes. PBMCs were isolated by Ficoll-Paque density-gradient centrifugation, with at least 6.5 million obtained per sample. Total RNA was extracted from PBMCs with Trizol reagent, with at least 6 micrograms obtained per sample. Naive CD45RAhigh/CD27high T cell percentages were measured by flow cytometry on a PBMC aliquot from every donor. From cysteine to phenylalanine, the CDR3 is 12 amino acids long. Only the CDR3 portion is preserved as DNA: 36 bases, with reading frame beginning at the first base. The junction shows trimming of 4 bases on V and 8 bases on J, plus 11 bases between the germline ends. Taken from the germline V gene, the CDR1 and CDR2 loops are SGHTA and FQGNSA. For this clonotype: The antigen it recognizes is unknown. Base-call qualities are not available, and no considerably larger clone is one nucleotide away.

The sample was blood. The receptor was isolated from a human donor in good health. The chain employs TRBV7-2 and TRBJ1-1, with the identity of the D gene unclear. The CDR3 corresponds to CASSSYQMEAFF. The sequenced DNA: TGTGCCAGCAGCTCATACCAGATGGAAGCTTTCTTT.